This T cell receptor (beta chain) was identified in a study of cytomegalovirus exposure and HLA in healthy donors. V trimming: 1 base; J trimming: 4 bases; junction bases outside the gene matches: 6. This CDR3 comprises 16 residues. Germline CDR1 is LNHNV and CDR2 is YYDKDF (reference sequence). The PCR used 60 Vbeta and 13 Jbeta primers. Sequencing was performed with immunoSEQ multiplex PCR; in TCRdb, only in-frame clones are kept and a portion is missing. The sample lists 190,000 or so clones, 80% occurring once. Sequencing was performed on PBMCs. This chain connects TRBV15 to TRBJ2-1; 8 positions agree with TRBD2. The TCR sequence derives from a boy aged 5-17 years in good health and CMV-seronegative. CDR3 coding DNA: TGTGCCACCAGCAGAGCGGAGGCGGGGGGTTACAATGAGCAGTTCTTC. Encoded protein: CATSRAEAGGYNEQFF.